The 23 T cell receptor beta chains presented below share a single source sample, sequenced in a study of T cell changes during pregnancy in multiple sclerosis (dated by TCRdb to the late 2010s). The library was generated by the immunoSEQ multiplex PCR assay. TCRdb retrieved this table from immuneACCESS and kept in-frame rearrangements only. Not all clones are present; in checked studies, unresolved V genes account for under half, and no reason is known for the remainder. Present in this sample are approximately 85,000 clones, 94% of which were seen just once. The ten largest make up roughly 2.5% of the sample. Here the sequenced sample was peripheral blood, taken in the third trimester of pregnancy. The receptor set was obtained from a female donor with multiple sclerosis, enrolled in a pregnancy study.

This rearrangement joins TRBV9 to TRBJ2-3; 10 bases are shared with TRBD2. There are 17 residues in the CDR3. The germline V gene has CDR1 SGDLS and CDR2 YYNGEE. V trimming: 2 bases; J trimming: 0 bases; junction bases outside the gene matches: 6. The CDR3 nucleotides read TGTGCCAGCAGCGTTTTAGCGGGGGGTCTCAGCACAGATACGCAGTATTTT. This translates into CASSVLAGGLSTDTQYF.

V usage is TRBV15 and J usage is TRBJ1-1, with D perhaps TRBD1 (5 bases). Germline V gene sequence: CDR1 LNHNV, CDR2 YYDKDF (reference sequence). Between the trimmed V and J ends, which lost 0 bases and 4 bases, there was a span of 21 bases. The CDR3 has 18 amino acids. In nucleotides, the CDR3 is TGTGCCACCAGCAGAGATCCCATGGGGGGGACTCGAACCACTGAAGCTTTCTTT. This gives the protein CATSRDPMGGTRTTEAFF.

The chain joins TRBV2 to TRBJ1-1; a possible D gene is TRBD1 (6 bases). CDR3 length: 14 residues. Trimming took off 4 bases at V and 0 bases at J, with 9 bases between the two ends. In germline, CDR1 is SNHLY, CDR2 FYNNEI. The CDR3 nucleotides are TGTGCCAGCAGTGTGGACAGCATGAACACTGAAGCTTTCTTT. Protein sequence: CASSVDSMNTEAFF.

This chain joins TRBV12-5 and TRBJ2-5, with D possibly matching TRBD1 (6 bases). The CDR3 spans 15 residues. V lost 3 bases to trimming and J lost 2 bases, with 13 bases between them. The germline V gene has CDR1 LGHNT and CDR2 FRNRAP. CDR3 sequence: CASGFRGDEQETQYF. In nucleotides, the CDR3 is TGTGCTAGTGGTTTCAGGGGAGACGAACAAGAGACCCAGTACTTC.

The chain recombines TRBV18 with TRBJ2-1; D perhaps matches TRBD1 (5 bases). V lost 3 bases to trimming and J lost 7 bases, with 7 bases between them. CDR3 length equals 12 residues. Germline V gene data show CDR1 as KGHSH and CDR2 as LQKENI. CDR3 sequence: CASSPNRNEQFF. The CDR3 DNA reads TGTGCCAGCTCACCCAACAGGAATGAGCAGTTCTTC.

The chain recombines TRBV27 with TRBJ2-3, with 7 positions matching TRBD2. After removal of 6 bases from V and 6 bases from J, the junction contained 12 bases not matched to a gene. The CDR3 runs to 15 residues. Germline CDR1 is MNHEY and CDR2 is SMNVEV (reference sequence). DNA for the CDR3: TGTGCCAGCAGCCTAACTAGCGCGGAGAGGGATACGCAGTATTTT. Encoded protein: CASSLTSAERDTQYF.

The genes are TRBV7-2 and TRBJ2-3, with D possibly matching TRBD2 (5 bases). Trimming stripped 5 bases from V and 2 bases from J, with 11 bases between. This CDR3 is 14 amino acids long. Looked up from germline, CDR1 is SGHTA and CDR2 is FQGNSA. The DNA for the CDR3 is TGTGCCAGCAGCCCCGAGGGAATCACAGATACGCAGTATTTT. Protein: CASSPEGITDTQYF. Full variable domain (rest looked up from reference TRBV7-2 and TRBJ2-3): GAGVSQSPSNKVTEKGKDVELRCDPISGHTALYWYRQSLGQGLEFLIYFQGNSAPDKSGLPSDRFSAERTGGSVSTLTIQRTQQEDSAVYLCASSPEGITDTQYFGPGTRLTVL.

The genes are TRBV27 and TRBJ2-1, with 8 bases lining up with TRBD1. In germline, CDR1 is MNHEY, CDR2 SMNVEV (reference sequence). CDR3 length equals 14 residues. The junction had 6 bases not matched to a gene; V was cut back by 4 bases and J by 7 bases. The CDR3 spells CASSSDRGMNEQFF. The CDR3 DNA sequence: TGTGCCAGCAGTTCTGACAGGGGTATGAATGAGCAGTTCTTC.

The chain joins TRBV27 to TRBJ2-1; the match to TRBD2 covers 8 bases. This CDR3 is built from 14 residues. The V gene end was trimmed by 7 bases and the J gene end by 9 bases; junction bases not matched to a gene: 11. Germline assignment: CDR1 MNHEY and CDR2 SMNVEV (reference sequence). The CDR3 coding sequence is TGTGCCAGCAATCCATCGGGACTAGAGTTTGAGCAGTTCTTC. Its translation: CASNPSGLEFEQFF.

In its sample, this clone was seen once. The V gene is TRBV15, the J gene TRBJ2-1, with 8 bases lining up with TRBD1. J was trimmed by 5 bases and V by 1 base; bases with no gene match: 1. Germline V gene lookup returns CDR1 LNHNV and CDR2 YYDKDF (reference sequence). This CDR3 is built from 14 residues. CDR3 DNA sequence: TGTGCCACCAGCAGAGCACAGGGGGACAATGAGCAGTTCTTC. Translated, it gives CATSRAQGDNEQFF.

V usage is TRBV6-6 and J usage is TRBJ1-4, with a tentative D call TRBD1 (6 bases). Trimming left V 4 bases short and J 10 bases short, with 13 bases between. CDR3 length: 13 amino acids. Germline CDR1 is MNHNY and CDR2 is SVGAGI (reference sequence). CDR3 sequence (DNA): TGTGCCAGCAGTTCCCAGGGGCTCGGAAAACTGTTTTTT. This codes for CASSSQGLGKLFF.

The CDR3: CASSLPGGNTIYF. As DNA, the CDR3 is TGTGCCAGCAGCTTACCAGGCGGAAACACCATATATTTT. The V and J genes are TRBV7-8 and TRBJ1-3; D ambiguous. The CDR3 is 13 residues long. Trimming left V 2 bases short and J 4 bases short, with 6 bases between. Germline assignment: CDR1 SGHVS and CDR2 FQNEAQ. Full variable domain (rest looked up from reference TRBV7-8 and TRBJ1-3): GAGVSQSPRYKVAKRGQDVALRCDPISGHVSLFWYQQALGQGPEFLTYFQNEAQLDKSGLPSDRFFAERPEGSVSTLKIQRTQQEDSAVYLCASSLPGGNTIYFGEGSWLTVV.

The rearrangement links TRBV11-2 to TRBJ1-1, with D perhaps matching TRBD1 (5 bases). The germline CDR1 and CDR2 sequences are SGHAT and FQNNGV. Trimming pared 5 bases from V and 1 base from J, leaving 14 bases between. This CDR3 comprises 15 residues. The CDR3: CASSRGGAPNTEAFF. DNA of the CDR3: TGTGCCAGCAGCAGAGGTGGGGCCCCGAACACTGAAGCTTTCTTT.

The chain uses TRBV9 and TRBJ2-1; 7 nucleotides match TRBD2. Germline lookup yields CDR1 SGDLS and CDR2 YYNGEE. The V segment lost 0 bases and the J segment 1 base; nucleotides outside the gene matches: 1. The CDR3 spans 15 residues. CDR3 coding DNA: TGTGCCAGCAGCGTAGGCGGGAGATCCTACAATGAGCAGTTCTTC. Amino acids: CASSVGGRSYNEQFF.

This chain connects TRBV29-1 to TRBJ2-3; tentatively, D is TRBD1 (5 bases). Germline CDR1 SQVTM, CDR2 ANQGSEA. Trimming stripped 3 bases from V and 0 bases from J, with 7 bases between. The CDR3 consists of 13 residues. The CDR3 region is CSVDTGSTDTQYF. CDR3 DNA sequence: TGCAGCGTTGATACAGGTAGCACAGATACGCAGTATTTT.

The rearrangement links TRBV7-9 to TRBJ2-1; 8 nucleotides match TRBD1. The CDR3 consists of 16 residues. V lost 2 bases and J lost 2; bases outside the gene matches: 5. Looked up from germline, CDR1 is SEHNR and CDR2 is FQNEAQ (reference sequence). DNA for the CDR3: TGTGCCAGCAGCTTACCCCAGGGGGCGCCCTACAATGAGCAGTTCTTC. Translated: CASSLPQGAPYNEQFF. Full variable domain (rest looked up from reference TRBV7-9 and TRBJ2-1): DTGVSQNPRHKITKRGQNVTFRCDPISEHNRLYWYRQTLGQGPEFLTYFQNEAQLEKSRLLSDRFSAERPKGSFSTLEIQRTEQGDSAMYLCASSLPQGAPYNEQFFGPGTRLTVL.

The chain couples TRBV10-3 to TRBJ2-2; the match to TRBD2 covers 7 bases. The CDR3 sequence is 16 residues long. V lost 0 bases, J lost 3 bases, and 4 bases stayed unmatched. Per the germline V gene, CDR1 is ENHRY and CDR2 is SYGVKD. CDR3 nucleotide sequence: TGTGCCATCAGTGAGTCGCCGGGGGGTCACACCGGGGAGCTGTTTTTT. The encoded protein is CAISESPGGHTGELFF.

The chain couples TRBV18 to TRBJ1-1; 9 nucleotides align to TRBD1. Trimming took 3 bases from V and 6 from J; bases not matched to a gene: 11. This CDR3 has 16 amino acids. Germline V lookup: CDR1 KGHSH, CDR2 LQKENI. CDR3 sequence reads: CASSPHGSRQGAEAFF. The CDR3 DNA is TGTGCCAGCTCACCCCACGGTAGTAGACAGGGGGCTGAAGCTTTCTTT. Drawing the rest from reference TRBV18 and TRBJ1-1, the complete variable domain is NAGVMQNPRHLVRRRGQEARLRCSPMKGHSHVYWYRQLPEEGLKFMVYLQKENIIDESGMPKERFSAEFPKEGPSILRIQQVVRGDSAAYFCASSPHGSRQGAEAFFGQGTRLTVV.

This chain connects TRBV6-1 to TRBJ1-4, with D unclear. The V end was cut by 1 base, the J end by 0 bases, with 15 bases between. Germline V gene lookup returns CDR1 MNHNS and CDR2 SASEGT. The CDR3 has 18 residues. CDR3 DNA sequence: TGTGCCAGCAGTGAAGGACTCACTTCCATTGCAACTAATGAAAAACTGTTTTTT. Amino acid sequence: CASSEGLTSIATNEKLFF.

The count of this clone is one. The gene calls are TRBV5-1 and TRBJ2-4, with 11 bases aligning to TRBD2. The junction had 6 bases not matched to a gene; V was cut back by 2 bases and J by 8 bases. Germline CDR1 is SGHRS and CDR2 is YFSETQ. CDR3 length: 15 amino acids. CDR3 region: CASSFSGGAVDIQYF. The CDR3 DNA sequence: TGCGCCAGCAGCTTTAGCGGGGGGGCCGTGGACATTCAGTACTTC.

The J gene is TRBJ1-1, the V gene TRBV18, with D hard to call. The CDR3 sequence is 14 residues long. The V and J ends lost 3 bases and 6 bases respectively, with 14 bases between them. The V gene's germline CDR1 is KGHSH and CDR2 LQKENI. The CDR3 reads CASSPTDTGAEAFF. Written as DNA, the CDR3 is TGTGCCAGCTCACCCACGGATACGGGTGCTGAAGCTTTCTTT.

The CDR3, as DNA: TGTGCCAGCAGTTTGAGTGAGGGCGTGGAAGCTTTCTTT. This encodes CASSLSEGVEAFF. The chain uses TRBV28 and TRBJ1-1; D is uncertain. Germline V gives CDR1 MDHEN, CDR2 SYDVKM. There are 13 residues in the CDR3. The ends were cut back, 3 bases at V and 8 bases at J, with 13 bases in the middle. The full variable domain, completed using reference TRBV28 and TRBJ1-1, is DVKVTQSSRYLVKRTGEKVFLECVQDMDHENMFWYRQDPGLGLRLIYFSYDVKMKEKGDIPEGYSVSREKKERFSLILESASTNQTSMYLCASSLSEGVEAFFGQGTRLTVV.

This chain joins TRBV5-8 and TRBJ2-7; D perhaps matches TRBD2 (5 bases). CDR1 and CDR2 from the germline V gene are SGHTS and YDEGEE. V was trimmed by 2 bases and J by 3 bases, leaving 6 bases between them. The CDR3 is made up of 12 amino acids. The CDR3: CASSFDYYEQYF. In nucleotides, the CDR3 is TGTGCCAGCAGCTTCGACTACTACGAGCAGTACTTC. Looking up the rest from reference TRBV5-8 and TRBJ2-7 gives the full variable domain: EAGVTQSPTHLIKTRGQQATLRCSPISGHTSVYWYQQALGLGLQFLLWYDEGEERNRGNFPPRFSGRQFPNYSSELNVNALELEDSALYLCASSFDYYEQYFGPGTRLTVT.